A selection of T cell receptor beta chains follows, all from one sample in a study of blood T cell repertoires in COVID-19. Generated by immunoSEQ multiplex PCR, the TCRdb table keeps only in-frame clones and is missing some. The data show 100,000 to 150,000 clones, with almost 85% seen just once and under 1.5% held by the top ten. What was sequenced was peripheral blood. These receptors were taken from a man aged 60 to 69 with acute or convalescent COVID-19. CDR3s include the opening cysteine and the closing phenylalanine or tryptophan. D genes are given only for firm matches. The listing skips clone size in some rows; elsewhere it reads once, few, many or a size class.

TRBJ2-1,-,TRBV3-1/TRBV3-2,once,CASSQDLSVPYNEQFF,TGTGCCAGCAGCCAAGATCTCAGCGTACCCTACAATGAGCAGTTCTTC
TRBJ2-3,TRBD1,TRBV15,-,CATSRSGTGGDTQYF,TGTGCCACCAGCAGATCCGGGACAGGGGGAGATACGCAGTATTTT
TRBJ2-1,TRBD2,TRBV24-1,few,CATSESLAGVGNEQFF,TGTGCCACCAGTGAGTCCCTAGCGGGAGTAGGCAATGAGCAGTTCTTC
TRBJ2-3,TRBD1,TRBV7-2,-,CASKFGGQGADTQYF,TGTGCCAGCAAGTTCGGCGGCCAGGGGGCAGATACGCAGTATTTT
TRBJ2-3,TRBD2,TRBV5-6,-,CASSLRTSGRTDTQYF,TGTGCCAGCAGCTTAAGGACTAGCGGGCGCACAGATACGCAGTATTTT
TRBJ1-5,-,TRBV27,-,CASSPGRGQPQHF,TGTGCCAGCAGCCCAGGGCGGGGGCAGCCCCAGCATTTT
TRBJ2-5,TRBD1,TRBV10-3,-,CAISESDGGQGARETQYF,TGTGCCATCAGTGAGTCGGACGGGGGACAGGGGGCGCGAGAGACCCAGTACTTC
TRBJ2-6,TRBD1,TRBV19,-,CASSSTGGSGANVLTF,TGTGCCAGTAGTTCGACAGGGGGCTCTGGGGCCAACGTCCTGACTTTC
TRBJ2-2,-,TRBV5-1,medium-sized,CASSFQGFANTGELFF,TGCGCCAGCAGCTTCCAGGGATTTGCGAACACCGGGGAGCTGTTTTTT
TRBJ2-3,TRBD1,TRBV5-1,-,CASSHNTRQGVRADTQYF,TGCGCCAGCAGCCACAATACCCGGCAGGGGGTGCGCGCAGATACGCAGTATTTT
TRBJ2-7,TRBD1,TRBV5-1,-,CASSFWTGISYEQYF,TGCGCCAGCAGCTTTTGGACAGGGATCTCCTACGAGCAGTACTTC
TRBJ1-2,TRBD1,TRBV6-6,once,CASSEPGQGAWGYTF,TGTGCCAGCAGTGAGCCGGGACAGGGGGCGTGGGGCTACACCTTC
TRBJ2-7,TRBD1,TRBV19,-,CASSTQPGQQYALYEQYF,TGTGCCAGTAGTACCCAACCGGGACAGCAATACGCTTTATACGAGCAGTACTTC
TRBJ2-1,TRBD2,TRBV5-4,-,CASSLMAGTSNEQFF,TGTGCCAGCAGCTTGATGGCCGGGACTAGCAATGAGCAGTTCTTC
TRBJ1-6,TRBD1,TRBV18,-,CASSLRTGGNKDSPLHF,TGTGCCAGCTCACTACGGACAGGGGGGAATAAGGATTCACCCCTCCACTTT
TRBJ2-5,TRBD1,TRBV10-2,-,CASSEGTGLQETQYF,TGCGCCAGCAGTGAAGGGACAGGGCTCCAAGAGACCCAGTACTTC
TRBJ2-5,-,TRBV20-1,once,CSARVGETQYF,TGCAGTGCTAGAGTCGGGGAGACCCAGTACTTC
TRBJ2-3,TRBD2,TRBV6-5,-,CASRRASGSNTQYF,TGTGCCAGCAGGAGGGCTAGCGGGAGTAATACGCAGTATTTT
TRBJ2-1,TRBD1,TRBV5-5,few,CASSFRDSYYNEQFF,TGTGCCAGCAGCTTCCGGGACAGCTATTACAATGAGCAGTTCTTC
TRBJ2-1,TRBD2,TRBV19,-,CASSIGGTSFYNEQFF,TGTGCCAGTAGTATAGGTGGGACTAGTTTCTACAATGAGCAGTTCTTC
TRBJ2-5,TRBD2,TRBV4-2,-,CASSQGVGGRAFETQYF,TGTGCCAGCAGCCAAGGAGTGGGCGGGAGGGCCTTCGAGACCCAGTACTTC
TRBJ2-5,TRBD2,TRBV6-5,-,CASRQTSGGLKTQYF,TGTGCCAGCAGACAGACTAGCGGGGGGTTGAAGACCCAGTACTTC
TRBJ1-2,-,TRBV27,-,CASASLGALSYTF,TGTGCCAGCGCCAGCTTGGGGGCTCTCAGCTACACCTTC
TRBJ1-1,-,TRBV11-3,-,CASSLDPLNTEAFF,TGTGCCAGCAGCTTAGACCCGTTGAACACTGAAGCTTTCTTT
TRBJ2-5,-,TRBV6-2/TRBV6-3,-,CASSTRDTHRETQYF,TGTGCCAGCAGTACCCGGGATACACATAGGGAGACCCAGTACTTC
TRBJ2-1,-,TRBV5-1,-,CASSPPQGSGVLSYNEQFF,TGCGCCAGCAGCCCCCCGCAAGGGTCCGGGGTCCTCTCCTACAATGAGCAGTTCTTC
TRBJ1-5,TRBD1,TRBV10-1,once,CASSSGQYQPQHF,TGCGCCAGCAGTTCGGGACAGTATCAGCCCCAGCATTTT
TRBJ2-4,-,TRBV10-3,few,CAISEDFQAKNIQYF,TGTGCCATCAGCGAAGACTTTCAAGCCAAAAACATTCAGTACTTC
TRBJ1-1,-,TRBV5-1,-,CASSFRTANTEAFF,TGCGCCAGCAGCTTTCGGACAGCGAACACTGAAGCTTTCTTT
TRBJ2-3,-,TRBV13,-,CASSPPTVDTQYF,TGTGCCAGCAGCCCCCCGACTGTAGATACGCAGTATTTT
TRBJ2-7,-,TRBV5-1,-,CASSPKKTTLATSFYEQYF,TGCGCCAGCAGCCCAAAGAAAACTACCCTAGCGACAAGCTTCTACGAGCAGTACTTC
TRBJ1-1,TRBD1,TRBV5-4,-,CASSWGTGSNTEAFF,TGTGCCAGCAGCTGGGGGACAGGGTCGAACACTGAAGCTTTCTTT
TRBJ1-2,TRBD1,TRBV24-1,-,CATSDGQDYGYTF,TGTGCCACCAGTGATGGACAGGATTATGGCTACACCTTC
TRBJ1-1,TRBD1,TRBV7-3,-,CASSPTGTGRTEAFF,TGTGCCAGCAGCCCGACAGGGACAGGGCGGACTGAAGCTTTCTTT
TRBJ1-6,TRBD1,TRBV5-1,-,CASSLFSTGGAESSPLHF,TGCGCCAGCAGCCTATTCTCGACAGGGGGCGCGGAGTCTTCACCCCTCCACTTT
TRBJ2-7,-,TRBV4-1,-,CASSQVPSRYGYEQYF,TGCGCCAGCAGCCAAGTCCCTTCGAGATATGGCTACGAGCAGTACTTC
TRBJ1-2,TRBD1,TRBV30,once,CACNRRQGDGYTF,TGTGCCTGCAACCGGAGACAGGGAGATGGCTACACCTTC
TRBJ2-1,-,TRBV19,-,CASRLRAGNNNEQFF,TGTGCCAGTAGGCTCAGAGCGGGCAATAACAATGAGCAGTTCTTC
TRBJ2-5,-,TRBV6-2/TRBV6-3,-,CASSYGGNQETQYF,TGTGCCAGCAGTTACGGCGGCAACCAAGAGACCCAGTACTTC
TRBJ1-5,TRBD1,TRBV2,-,CASTQDRGLQPQHF,TGTGCCAGCACCCAAGACAGGGGGCTTCAGCCCCAGCATTTT
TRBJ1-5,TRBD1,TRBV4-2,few,CASSHSGQGVSPQHF,TGTGCCAGCAGCCATTCCGGACAGGGGGTATCGCCCCAGCATTTT
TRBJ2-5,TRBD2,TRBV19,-,CASRRTSGIQETQYF,TGTGCCAGTAGGAGGACTAGCGGGATCCAAGAGACCCAGTACTTC
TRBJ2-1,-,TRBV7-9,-,CASSRSGDEQFF,TGTGCCAGCAGCCGTAGTGGAGATGAGCAGTTCTTC
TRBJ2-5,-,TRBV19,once,CASSTAAQETQYF,TGTGCCAGTAGTACAGCGGCTCAAGAGACCCAGTACTTC
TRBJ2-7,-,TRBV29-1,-,CSVVRTGTYEQYF,TGCAGCGTTGTAAGGACTGGGACCTACGAGCAGTACTTC
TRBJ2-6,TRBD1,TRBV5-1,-,CASSARQGTSGANVLTF,TGCGCCAGCAGCGCCCGACAGGGTACATCAGGGGCCAACGTCCTGACTTTC
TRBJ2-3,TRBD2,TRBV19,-,CASSTWEGGTDTQYF,TGTGCCAGTAGTACTTGGGAGGGAGGCACAGATACGCAGTATTTT
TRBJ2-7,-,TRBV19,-,CASSQTGIVYEQYF,TGTGCCAGTAGTCAGACAGGCATCGTCTACGAGCAGTACTTC
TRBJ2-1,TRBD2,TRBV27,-,CASSPGLAGGNRQFF,TGTGCCAGCAGCCCAGGACTAGCGGGAGGGAATCGGCAGTTCTTC
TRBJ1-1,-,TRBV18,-,CASSPLGQNTEAFF,TGTGCCAGCTCACCTCTCGGACAGAACACTGAAGCTTTCTTT
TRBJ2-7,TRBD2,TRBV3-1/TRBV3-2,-,CARLAGGTDEQYF,TGTGCCAGACTAGCGGGAGGAACGGACGAGCAGTACTTC